The source of this T cell receptor (beta chain) is a study of regulatory T cells in long-lasting Graves disease. Time point described: newly diagnosed GD, antithyroid drugs for less than 3 months. The authors made the TCR library using RNA they extracted from PBMCs. The TCR beta library used iRepertoire HTBI primers with Arm-PCR amplification of CDR3. Each CDR3 protein is one row after TCRdb ran MiXCR on the multiplex PCR reads. The sample carries approximately 460,000 distinct CDR3 sequences, over 15% recorded once. This sample was also put to use in a study of T cells in Graves' hyperthyroidism and ophthalmopathy.

The source material was peripheral blood mononuclear cells (PBMCs), sampled at new diagnosis, from a patient treated with antithyroid drugs. The TCR comes from a woman aged 30 to 39 with Graves disease.

The CDR3 reads CASSQGTGGGYEQYF. The CDR3 bases are TGTGCCAGCAGCCAAGGGACAGGCGGCGGGTACGAGCAGTACTTC. The chain combines TRBV4-2 with TRBJ2-7; 7 nucleotides align to TRBD1. The length of the CDR3 is 15 residues. Germline CDR1 is LGHNA and CDR2 is YNFKEQ. The ends lost 1 base at V and 4 bases at J; junction bases unmatched: 7.